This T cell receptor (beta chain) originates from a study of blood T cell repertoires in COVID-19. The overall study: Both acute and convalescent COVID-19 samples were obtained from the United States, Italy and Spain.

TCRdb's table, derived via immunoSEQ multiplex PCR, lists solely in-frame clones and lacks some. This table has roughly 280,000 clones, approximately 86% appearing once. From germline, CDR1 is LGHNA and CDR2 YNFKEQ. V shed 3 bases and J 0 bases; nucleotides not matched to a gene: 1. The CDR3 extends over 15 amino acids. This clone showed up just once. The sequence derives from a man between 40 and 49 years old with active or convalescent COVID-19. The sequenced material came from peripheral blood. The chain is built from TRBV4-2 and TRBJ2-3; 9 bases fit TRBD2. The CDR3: CASSHSGGSTDTQYF. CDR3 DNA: TGTGCCAGCAGCCATAGCGGGGGTAGCACAGATACGCAGTATTTT.